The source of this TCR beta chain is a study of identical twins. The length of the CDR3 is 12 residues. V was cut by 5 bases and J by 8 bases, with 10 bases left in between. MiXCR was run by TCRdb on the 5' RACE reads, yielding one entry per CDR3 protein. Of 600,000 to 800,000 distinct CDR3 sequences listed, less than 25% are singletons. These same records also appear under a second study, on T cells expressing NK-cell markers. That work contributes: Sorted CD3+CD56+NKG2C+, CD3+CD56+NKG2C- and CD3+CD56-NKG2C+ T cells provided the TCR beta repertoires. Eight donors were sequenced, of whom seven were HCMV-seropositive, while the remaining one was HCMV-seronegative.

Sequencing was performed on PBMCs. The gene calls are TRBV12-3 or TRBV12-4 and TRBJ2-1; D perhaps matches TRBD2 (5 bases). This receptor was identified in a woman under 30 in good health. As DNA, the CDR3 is TGTGCCAGCAGTGCAGCGGTAGATGAGCAGTTCTTC. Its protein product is CASSAAVDEQFF.